The 22 T cell receptor beta chains presented below share a single source sample, sequenced in a study of blood T cells in healthy people across ages. Combining a sample-barcoded 5' primer with a J-beta primer mix, a second PCR ran for roughly 6 to 12 cycles. TCRdb independently ran MiXCR on the 5' RACE reads; one entry per CDR3 protein. The sample records roughly 730,000 distinct CDR3 sequences, just over 55% being singletons. Sequenced: blood. These receptors originate from a man aged 40-49 years in good health.

The chain employs TRBV4-3 and TRBJ2-5, with D perhaps TRBD1 or TRBD2 (6 bases each). Trimming took 0 bases from V and 7 from J, leaving 15 bases between them. This CDR3 is 15 amino acids long. Germline-derived CDR1 and CDR2 are LGHNA and YSLEER. The CDR3 sequence: CASSQDRGRGGTQYF. The CDR3 bases are TGCGCCAGCAGCCAAGATCGGGGGCGTGGGGGGACCCAGTACTTC.

The chain combines TRBV11-2 with TRBJ2-1, with D unclear. The CDR3 has 14 amino acids. Germline CDR1 SGHAT, CDR2 FQNNGV. Trimming left V 10 bases short and J 10 bases short, with 23 bases between. CDR3: CANSQIIGVWEQFF. The CDR3 DNA is TGTGCCAACTCCCAGATAATTGGAGTCTGGGAGCAGTTCTTC.

J is TRBJ1-2 and V is TRBV9; 9 nucleotides agree with TRBD1. CDR1 is SGDLS, CDR2 YYNGEE, per germline. Trimming cost V 8 bases and J 2 bases; bases outside gene matches: 4. The length of the CDR3 is 13 residues. The DNA of the CDR3 is TGTGCCAGTGGACAGGGGTCCAACTATGGCTACACCTTC. Its translation: CASGQGSNYGYTF.

The chain links TRBV18 to TRBJ2-3, with 7 nucleotides matching TRBD2. CDR3 length: 17 amino acids. The J segment lost 0 bases and the V segment lost 6 bases, leaving 12 bases of the junction unmatched. The V gene's germline CDR1 is KGHSH and CDR2 LQKENI. The DNA of the CDR3 is TGTGCCAGCTCCCGAACCCTAGCGGACGCTAGCACAGATACGCAGTATTTT. The encoded protein is CASSRTLADASTDTQYF.

This chain joins TRBV18 and TRBJ2-6; 12 positions agree with TRBD2. Germline CDR1 is KGHSH and CDR2 is LQKENI. V shed 3 bases, J shed 4 bases, and the junction held 7 bases outside the gene matches. There are 18 residues in the CDR3. The chain's CDR3 is CASSPGLAGVQGANVLTF. As DNA, the CDR3 is TGTGCCAGCTCACCGGGACTAGCGGGTGTTCAAGGGGCCAACGTCCTGACTTTC.

This clonotype occurred once. The DNA of the CDR3 is TGTGCCAGCAGTCCTAAGTTGGGTTTTCGGGCTTTCTTT. It is translated as CASSPKLGFRAFF. The chain carries TRBV6-6 and TRBJ1-1, with no clear D. Trimming pared 5 bases from V and 11 bases from J, leaving 18 bases between. From germline, CDR1 is MNHNY and CDR2 SVGAGI (reference sequence). The CDR3 extends over 13 amino acids.

The rearrangement uses TRBV10-3 and TRBJ1-2, with D tentatively TRBD1 (6 bases). Germline CDR1 reads ENHRY; CDR2 reads SYGVKD. V lost 3 bases and J 3 bases, leaving 8 bases between the germline ends. CDR3 length: 13 amino acids. CDR3 bases: TGTGCCATCAGTGAAAGACAGGACTATGGCTACACCTTC. Its translation: CAISERQDYGYTF.

This clonotype occurred once. The chain links TRBV4-3 to TRBJ1-2; D ambiguous. This CDR3 is 16 amino acids long. CDR1 and CDR2 from the germline V gene are LGHNA and YSLEER. With 2 bases removed from V and 5 bases from J, the gap between germline ends came to 18 bases. The CDR3 loop reads CASSQTVKPTAYGYTF. DNA for the CDR3: TGCGCCAGCAGCCAAACTGTGAAACCCACGGCTTATGGCTACACCTTC.

The chain carries TRBV15 and TRBJ2-7, with 7 bases fitting TRBD2. Trimming took 0 bases from V and 4 from J; bases not matched to a gene: 3. Germline CDR1 and CDR2: LNHNV and YYDKDF (reference sequence). CDR3 length equals 14 residues. The CDR3 is CATSRDPAGYEQYF. Written as DNA, the CDR3 is TGTGCCACCAGCAGAGATCCAGCGGGATACGAGCAGTACTTC.

This clonotype has more than one count but fewer than ten. The genes are TRBV18 and TRBJ1-2, with TRBD1 matching over 7 bases. The CDR3 runs 15 residues. Germline-derived CDR1 and CDR2 are KGHSH and LQKENI. The V and J ends lost 3 bases and 4 bases, in that order; junction bases with no gene match: 8. The CDR3 DNA reads as TGTGCCAGCTCACCGGGAGGACAGGAGGGCTATGGCTACACCTTC. Protein product: CASSPGGQEGYGYTF. Filled out from reference TRBV18 and TRBJ1-2, the complete variable domain reads NAGVMQNPRHLVRRRGQEARLRCSPMKGHSHVYWYRQLPEEGLKFMVYLQKENIIDESGMPKERFSAEFPKEGPSILRIQQVVRGDSAAYFCASSPGGQEGYGYTFGSGTRLTVV.

This clonotype showed up just once. The chain carries TRBV7-2 and TRBJ1-5; D is possibly TRBD1 (5 bases). The CDR3 covers 15 residues. Germline V gives CDR1 SGHTA, CDR2 FQGNSA. Trimming cost V 2 bases and J 5 bases, with 13 bases left between them. The CDR3 is CASSLWEGADQPQHF. The CDR3 coding sequence is TGTGCCAGCAGCTTATGGGAAGGGGCGGATCAGCCCCAGCATTTT.

The chain combines TRBV3-1 with TRBJ2-2; 15 nucleotides match TRBD2. This CDR3 region has 18 residues. Germline V gene data show CDR1 as LGHDT and CDR2 as YNNKEL (reference sequence). The V segment lost 4 bases and the J segment 3 bases; nucleotides outside the gene matches: 6. CDR3 in DNA: TGTGCCAGCAGCCGCCGGGGACTAGCGGGAGGTTACACCGGGGAGCTGTTTTTT. Amino acids: CASSRRGLAGGYTGELFF.

The chain carries TRBV7-2 and TRBJ2-3; 9 bases agree with TRBD2. The CDR3 has 18 amino acids. Per the germline V gene, CDR1 is SGHTA and CDR2 is FQGNSA. V lost 4 bases, J lost 2 bases, and 13 bases stayed unmatched. CDR3: CASSSQPLAGVSTDTQYF. Here the CDR3 DNA reads TGTGCCAGCAGCTCCCAACCGTTAGCGGGAGTGTCCACAGATACGCAGTATTTT.

This clonotype was detected only a few times. V gene TRBV20-1 combines with J gene TRBJ2-7; 10 positions agree with TRBD2. Germline values: CDR1 DFQATT, CDR2 SNEGSKA (reference sequence). J lost 3 bases, V lost 1 base, and 6 bases had no gene match. The CDR3 runs 15 residues. The DNA for the CDR3 is TGCAGTGCTAGAGGGGTTAGCGGGGGGTTCTACGAGCAGTACTTC. Translation: CSARGVSGGFYEQYF.

This clonotype showed up just a few times. V and J are TRBV6-2 or TRBV6-3 and TRBJ1-5; D unresolved. Germline lookup yields CDR1 MNHEY and CDR2 SVGEGT. CDR3 length: 17 residues. V was shortened by 0 bases and J by 7 bases, with 19 bases between the two germline ends. CDR3: CASSYSFGQPKEQPQHF. The CDR3 DNA sequence: TGTGCCAGCAGTTACTCGTTCGGTCAGCCCAAGGAACAGCCCCAGCATTTT.

This clonotype has only a few counts. The J gene is TRBJ2-3, the V gene TRBV20-1; perhaps D is TRBD1 or TRBD2 (5 bases each). Trimming removed 3 bases at V and 2 bases at J, with 9 bases between. In germline, CDR1 is DFQATT, CDR2 SNEGSKA (reference sequence). This CDR3 has 13 residues. The CDR3: CSASGTATDTQYF. In nucleotides, the CDR3 is TGCAGTGCTAGCGGGACGGCCACAGATACGCAGTATTTT.

For this clonotype: At one end, the junction sequence differs from germline, possibly due to a read error. This sequence joins TRBV6-2 or TRBV6-3 and TRBJ1-1; D gene uncertain. The CDR3 is 15 amino acids. Germline assignment: CDR1 MNHEY and CDR2 SVGEGT. The CDR3 here is CASSPVGLLNTEAFF. The CDR3 DNA follows: TGTGCCAGCAGTCCTGTGGGGTTGTTGAATACTGAAGCTTTCTTT.

J is TRBJ1-5 and V is TRBV28, with TRBD1 matching 7 bases. Germline V lookup: CDR1 MDHEN, CDR2 SYDVKM. V lost 5 bases and J lost 4; bases outside the gene matches: 11. The CDR3 runs 16 residues. DNA of the CDR3: TGTGCCAGCAGTCCCATCTGGGGACAGCCTAATCAGCCCCAGCATTTT. Encoded protein: CASSPIWGQPNQPQHF.

The V call is TRBV10-3, the J call TRBJ2-5; TRBD1 might be the D (6 bases). The CDR3 totals 17 residues. Germline V gene lookup returns CDR1 ENHRY and CDR2 SYGVKD. V lost 5 bases and J 0 bases, leaving 19 bases between the germline ends. The CDR3 region is CAISNSRDTYYQETQYF. The CDR3 DNA is TGTGCCATCAGTAATTCCCGGGACACCTACTACCAAGAGACCCAGTACTTC.

The chain is built from TRBV6-4 and TRBJ2-1; a possible D gene is TRBD1 (6 bases). The germline V gene has CDR1 MRHNA and CDR2 SNTAGT. This CDR3 contains 14 residues. Trimming shortened V by 4 bases and J by 7 bases, and 14 bases separated the two germline ends. The CDR3 bases are TGTGCCAGCAGTGTCTCGGACAGCCCGAATGAGCAGTTCTTC. Translated: CASSVSDSPNEQFF.

This clonotype was found many times. This chain links TRBV6-1 with TRBJ2-3, with no clear D. This CDR3 region has 13 residues. The germline V gene has CDR1 MNHNS and CDR2 SASEGT. V lost 10 bases and J 1 base, leaving 12 bases between the germline ends. The CDR3 protein is CATNSDGTDTQYF. The CDR3 nucleotides read TGTGCCACTAACTCCGACGGCACAGATACGCAGTATTTT.

The chain carries TRBV27 and TRBJ2-7, with 11 bases aligning to TRBD2. Germline trimming cut 4 bases from V and 2 bases from J; bases unmatched to any gene: 10. The CDR3 extends over 17 amino acids. Germline CDR1 and CDR2: MNHEY and SMNVEV (reference sequence). Here the CDR3 reads CASSSTKTSGDTYEQYF. CDR3 in DNA: TGTGCCAGCAGTTCCACGAAGACTAGCGGGGATACCTACGAGCAGTACTTC.